These T cell receptor beta chains were read from a single sample in a study of immune heterogeneity within non-small cell lung tumors. TCRdb reprocessed the multiplex PCR reads with MiXCR, giving one entry per CDR3 protein. In the table there are 5,000 or so distinct CDR3 sequences, 20% to 25% of which are singletons. Sequencing was done on a sample of lung tumor tissue. These receptors were collected from a man in his sixties with non-small cell lung cancer. CDR3s leave out the opening cysteine and the closing phenylalanine or tryptophan. For some rows the clone size is stated as once, few or many, or as a class when expanded; others skip it.

j_gene	abundance	v_gene	CDR3aa
TRBJ2-6	medium-sized	TRBV6-6	ASSYNSYSGANVLT
TRBJ2-7	NA	TRBV5-1	ASSVTSGRFYEQY
TRBJ2-1	once	TRBV10-3	AISGRLAGDTYNEQF
TRBJ1-2	medium-sized	TRBV6-1	ASRLGSPGGYT
TRBJ1-5	medium-sized	TRBV12-3/TRBV12-4	ASSFQGDQPQH
TRBJ2-5	few	TRBV6-2/TRBV6-3	ASSLGTGTAKETQY
TRBJ2-5	NA	TRBV29-1	SAGTPRVETQY
TRBJ2-7	medium-sized	TRBV27	ASSHQIAGRPLQQY
TRBJ1-1	NA	TRBV29-1	SVEGTAKSTEAF
TRBJ2-2	NA	TRBV28	ASSPPLLNTGELF
TRBJ1-2	medium-sized	TRBV27	ASSLNWGNGYT
TRBJ2-4	few	TRBV20-1	SARGLLGAKNIQY
TRBJ2-2	few	TRBV27	ASSNTGTRLTGELF
TRBJ2-1	few	TRBV6-1	ASCSGSSYDEQF
TRBJ2-7	NA	TRBV10-3	AISESAGIHEQY
TRBJ2-2	few	TRBV20-1	SASGTSGTNTGELF
TRBJ2-3	NA	TRBV7-3	ASSLTTSGSGADTQY
TRBJ2-1	few	TRBV20-1	SANTVGPEQF
TRBJ2-1	few	TRBV20-1	SARDSEGLAGGYYNEQF
TRBJ1-5	large	TRBV28	ASSSSIPGSQPQH
TRBJ1-2	few	TRBV7-9	ASRSGDGDNYGYT
TRBJ2-5	few	TRBV19	ARGTGGETQY
TRBJ1-2	medium-sized	TRBV6-1	ASSWGQGDPGYT
TRBJ1-6	medium-sized	TRBV20-1	SARDRMNSPLH
TRBJ1-1	NA	TRBV19	ASSIGSRDTEAF
TRBJ1-3	NA	TRBV14	ASSQDIASAGNTIY
TRBJ1-6	medium-sized	TRBV2	ASSVLVSPLH
TRBJ1-6	NA	TRBV5-1	ASSLWSPRVSSLH
TRBJ1-6	few	TRBV6-1	ASSEVGQSPLH
TRBJ1-1	few	TRBV4-1	ASSQGDVGTEAF
TRBJ2-7	medium-sized	TRBV25-1	ASSEGVGQY
TRBJ1-1	NA	TRBV30	ACITQGANTEAF
TRBJ2-7	NA	TRBV4-1	ASNQKGGYEQY
TRBJ2-7	few	TRBV5-8	ASSSGYEQY
TRBJ2-1	NA	TRBV5-1	ASSLGLAGVSLGGVNEQF
TRBJ1-2	few	TRBV7-9	ASSFGGGGYGCT
TRBJ1-1	medium-sized	TRBV6-4	ASSDSYSGGSEAF
TRBJ1-1	NA	TRBV20-1	SARENPETEAF
TRBJ2-1	few	TRBV30	AWSTGNEQF
TRBJ2-2	NA	TRBV7-2	ASKGSGRKTGELS
TRBJ2-5	NA	TRBV20-1	SARIGGRALETQY